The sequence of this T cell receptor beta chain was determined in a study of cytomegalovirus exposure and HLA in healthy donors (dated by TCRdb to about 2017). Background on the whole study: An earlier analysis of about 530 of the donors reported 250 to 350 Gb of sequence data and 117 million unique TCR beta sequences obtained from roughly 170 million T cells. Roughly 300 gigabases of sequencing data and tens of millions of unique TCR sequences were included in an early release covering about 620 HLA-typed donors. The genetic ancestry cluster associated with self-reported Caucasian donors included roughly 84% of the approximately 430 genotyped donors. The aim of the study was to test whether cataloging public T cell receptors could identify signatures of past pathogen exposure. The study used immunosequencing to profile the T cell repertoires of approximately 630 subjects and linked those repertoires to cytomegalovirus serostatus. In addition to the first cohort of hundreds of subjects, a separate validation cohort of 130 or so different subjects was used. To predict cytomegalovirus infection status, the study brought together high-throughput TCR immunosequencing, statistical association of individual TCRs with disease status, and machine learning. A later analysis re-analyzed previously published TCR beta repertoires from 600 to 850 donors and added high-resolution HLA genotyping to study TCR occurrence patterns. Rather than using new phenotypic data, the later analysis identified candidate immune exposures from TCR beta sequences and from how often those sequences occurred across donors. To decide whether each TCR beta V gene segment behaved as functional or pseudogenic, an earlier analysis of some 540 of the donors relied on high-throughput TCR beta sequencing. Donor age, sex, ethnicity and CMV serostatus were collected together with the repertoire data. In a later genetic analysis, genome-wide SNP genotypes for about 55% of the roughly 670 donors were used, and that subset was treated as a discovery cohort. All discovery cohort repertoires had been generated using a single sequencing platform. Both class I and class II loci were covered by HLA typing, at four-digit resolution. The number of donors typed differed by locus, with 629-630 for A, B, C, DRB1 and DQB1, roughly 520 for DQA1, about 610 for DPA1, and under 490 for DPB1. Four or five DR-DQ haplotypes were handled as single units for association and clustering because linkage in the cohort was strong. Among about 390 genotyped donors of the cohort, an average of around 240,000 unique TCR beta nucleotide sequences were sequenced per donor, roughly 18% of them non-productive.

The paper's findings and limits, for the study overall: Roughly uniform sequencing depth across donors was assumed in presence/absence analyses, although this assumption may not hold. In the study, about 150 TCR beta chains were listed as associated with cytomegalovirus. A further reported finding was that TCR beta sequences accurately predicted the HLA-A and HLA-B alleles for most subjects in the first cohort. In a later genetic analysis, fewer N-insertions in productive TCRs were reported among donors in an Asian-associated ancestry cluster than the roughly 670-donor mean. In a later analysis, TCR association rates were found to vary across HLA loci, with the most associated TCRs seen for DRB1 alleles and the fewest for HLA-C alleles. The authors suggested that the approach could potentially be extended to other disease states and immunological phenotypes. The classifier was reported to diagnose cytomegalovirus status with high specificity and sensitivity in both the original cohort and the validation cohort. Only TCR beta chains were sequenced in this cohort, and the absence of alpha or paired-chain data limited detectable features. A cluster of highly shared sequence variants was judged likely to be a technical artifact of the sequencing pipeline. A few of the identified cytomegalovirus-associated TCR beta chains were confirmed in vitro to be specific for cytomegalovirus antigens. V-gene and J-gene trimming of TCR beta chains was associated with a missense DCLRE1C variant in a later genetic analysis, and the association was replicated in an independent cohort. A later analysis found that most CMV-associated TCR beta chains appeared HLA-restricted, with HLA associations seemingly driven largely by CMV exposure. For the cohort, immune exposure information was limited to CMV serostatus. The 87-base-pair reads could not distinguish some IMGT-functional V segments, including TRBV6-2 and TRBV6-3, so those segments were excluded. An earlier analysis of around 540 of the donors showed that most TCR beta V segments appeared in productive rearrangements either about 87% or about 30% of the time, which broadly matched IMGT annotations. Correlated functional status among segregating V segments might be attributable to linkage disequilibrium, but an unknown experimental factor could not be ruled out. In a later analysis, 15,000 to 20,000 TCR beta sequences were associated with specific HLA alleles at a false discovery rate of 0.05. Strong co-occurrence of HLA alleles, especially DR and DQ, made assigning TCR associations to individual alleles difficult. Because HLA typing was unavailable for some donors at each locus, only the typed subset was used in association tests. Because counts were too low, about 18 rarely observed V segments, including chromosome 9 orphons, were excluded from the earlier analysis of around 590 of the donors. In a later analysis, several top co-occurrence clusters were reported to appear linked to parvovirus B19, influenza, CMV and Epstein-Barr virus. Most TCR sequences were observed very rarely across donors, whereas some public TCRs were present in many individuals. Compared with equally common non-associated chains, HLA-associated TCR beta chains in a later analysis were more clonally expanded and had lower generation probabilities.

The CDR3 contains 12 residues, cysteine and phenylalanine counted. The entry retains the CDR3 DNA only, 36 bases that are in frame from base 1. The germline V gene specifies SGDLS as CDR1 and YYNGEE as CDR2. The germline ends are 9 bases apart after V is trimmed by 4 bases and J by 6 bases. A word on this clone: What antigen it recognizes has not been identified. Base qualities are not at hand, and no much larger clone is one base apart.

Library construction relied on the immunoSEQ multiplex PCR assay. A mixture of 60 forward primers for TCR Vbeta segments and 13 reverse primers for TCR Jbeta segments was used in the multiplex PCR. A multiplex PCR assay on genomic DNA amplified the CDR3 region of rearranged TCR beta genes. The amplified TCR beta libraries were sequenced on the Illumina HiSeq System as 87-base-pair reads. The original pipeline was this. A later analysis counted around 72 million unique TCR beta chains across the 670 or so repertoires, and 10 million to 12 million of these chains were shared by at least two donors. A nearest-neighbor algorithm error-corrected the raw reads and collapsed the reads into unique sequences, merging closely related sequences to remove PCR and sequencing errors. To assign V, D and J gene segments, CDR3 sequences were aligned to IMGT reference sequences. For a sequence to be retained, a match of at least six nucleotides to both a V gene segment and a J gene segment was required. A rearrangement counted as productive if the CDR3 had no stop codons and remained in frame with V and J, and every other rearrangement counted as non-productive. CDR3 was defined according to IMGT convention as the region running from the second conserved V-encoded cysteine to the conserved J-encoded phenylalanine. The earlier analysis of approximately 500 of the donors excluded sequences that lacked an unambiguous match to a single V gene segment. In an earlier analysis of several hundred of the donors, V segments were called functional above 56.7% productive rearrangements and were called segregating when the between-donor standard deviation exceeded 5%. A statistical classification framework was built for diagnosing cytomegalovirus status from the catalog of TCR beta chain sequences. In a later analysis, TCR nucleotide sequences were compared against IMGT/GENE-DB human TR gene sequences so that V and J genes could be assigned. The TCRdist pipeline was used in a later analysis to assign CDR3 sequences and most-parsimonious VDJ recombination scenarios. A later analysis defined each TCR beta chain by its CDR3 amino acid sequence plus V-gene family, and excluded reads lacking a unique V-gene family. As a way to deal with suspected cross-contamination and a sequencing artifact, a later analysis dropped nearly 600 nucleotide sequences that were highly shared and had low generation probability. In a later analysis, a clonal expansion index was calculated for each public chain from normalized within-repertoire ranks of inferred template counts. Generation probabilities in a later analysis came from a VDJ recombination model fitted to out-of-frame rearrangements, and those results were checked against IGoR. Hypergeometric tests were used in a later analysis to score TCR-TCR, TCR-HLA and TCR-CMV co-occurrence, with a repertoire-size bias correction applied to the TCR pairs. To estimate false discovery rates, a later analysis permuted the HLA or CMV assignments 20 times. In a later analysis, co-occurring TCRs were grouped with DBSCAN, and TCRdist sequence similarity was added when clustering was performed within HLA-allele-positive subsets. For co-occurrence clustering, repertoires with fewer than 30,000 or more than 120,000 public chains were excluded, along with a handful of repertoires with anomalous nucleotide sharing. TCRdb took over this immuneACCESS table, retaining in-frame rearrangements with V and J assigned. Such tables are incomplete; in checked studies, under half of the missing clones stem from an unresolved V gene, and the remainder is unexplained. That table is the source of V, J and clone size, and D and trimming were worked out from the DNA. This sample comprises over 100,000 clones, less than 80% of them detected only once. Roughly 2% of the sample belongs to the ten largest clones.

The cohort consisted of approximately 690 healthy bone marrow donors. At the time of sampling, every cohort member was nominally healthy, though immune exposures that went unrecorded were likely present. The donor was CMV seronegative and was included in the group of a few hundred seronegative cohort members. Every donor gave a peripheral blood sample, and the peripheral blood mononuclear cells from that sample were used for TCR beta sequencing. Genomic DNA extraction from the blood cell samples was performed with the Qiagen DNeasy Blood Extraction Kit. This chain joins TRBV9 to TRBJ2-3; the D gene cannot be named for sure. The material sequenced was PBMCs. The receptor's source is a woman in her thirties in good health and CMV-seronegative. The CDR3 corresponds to CASSPESDTQYF. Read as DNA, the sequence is TGTGCCAGCAGCCCGGAGTCGGATACGCAGTATTTT.